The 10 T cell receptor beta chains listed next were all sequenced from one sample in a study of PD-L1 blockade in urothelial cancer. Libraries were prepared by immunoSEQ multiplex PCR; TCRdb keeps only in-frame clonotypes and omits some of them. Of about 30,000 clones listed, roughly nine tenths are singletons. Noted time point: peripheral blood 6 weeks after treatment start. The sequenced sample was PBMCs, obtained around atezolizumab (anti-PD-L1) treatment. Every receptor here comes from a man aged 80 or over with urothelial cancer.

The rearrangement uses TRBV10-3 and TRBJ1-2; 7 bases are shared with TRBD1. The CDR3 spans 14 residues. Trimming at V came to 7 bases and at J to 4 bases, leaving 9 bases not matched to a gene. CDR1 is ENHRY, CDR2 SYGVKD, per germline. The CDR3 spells CAITRQGTGYGYTF. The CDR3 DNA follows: TGTGCCATCACCCGACAGGGAACGGGCTATGGCTACACCTTC.

CDR3 region: CASTGLGNTEAFF. CDR3 DNA sequence: TGTGCCAGTACGGGGTTGGGGAACACTGAAGCTTTCTTT. The gene calls are TRBV19 and TRBJ1-1; D not resolved. Trimming took off 7 bases at V and 1 base at J, with 10 bases between the two ends. The CDR3 is 13 residues long. CDR1 and CDR2 from the germline V gene are LNHDA and SQIVND (reference sequence).

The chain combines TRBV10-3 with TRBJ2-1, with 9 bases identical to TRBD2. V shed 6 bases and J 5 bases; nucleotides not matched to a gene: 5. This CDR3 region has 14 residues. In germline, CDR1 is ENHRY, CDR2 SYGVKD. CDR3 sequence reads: CAIRMASGDNEQFF. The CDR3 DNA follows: TGTGCCATCAGAATGGCTAGCGGGGACAATGAGCAGTTCTTC.

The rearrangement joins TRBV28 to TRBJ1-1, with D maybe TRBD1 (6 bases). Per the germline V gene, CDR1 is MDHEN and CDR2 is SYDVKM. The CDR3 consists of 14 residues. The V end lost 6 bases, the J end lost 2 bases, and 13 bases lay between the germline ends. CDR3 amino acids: CASRPGTPNTEAFF. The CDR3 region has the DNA TGTGCCAGCAGGCCCGGGACACCCAACACTGAAGCTTTCTTT.

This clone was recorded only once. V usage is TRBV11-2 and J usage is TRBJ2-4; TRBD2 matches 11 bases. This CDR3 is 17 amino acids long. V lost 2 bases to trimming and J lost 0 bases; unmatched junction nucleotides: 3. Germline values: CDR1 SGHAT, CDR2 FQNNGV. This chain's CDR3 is CASSLILAGGAKNIQYF. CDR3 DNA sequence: TGTGCCAGCAGCTTAATCCTAGCGGGGGGAGCCAAAAACATTCAGTACTTC.

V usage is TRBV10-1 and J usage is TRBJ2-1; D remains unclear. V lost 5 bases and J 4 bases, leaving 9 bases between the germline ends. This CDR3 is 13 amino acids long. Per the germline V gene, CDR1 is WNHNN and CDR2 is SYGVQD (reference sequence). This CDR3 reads CASSPRGYNEQFF. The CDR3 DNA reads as TGCGCCAGCAGTCCCCGCGGATACAATGAGCAGTTCTTC.

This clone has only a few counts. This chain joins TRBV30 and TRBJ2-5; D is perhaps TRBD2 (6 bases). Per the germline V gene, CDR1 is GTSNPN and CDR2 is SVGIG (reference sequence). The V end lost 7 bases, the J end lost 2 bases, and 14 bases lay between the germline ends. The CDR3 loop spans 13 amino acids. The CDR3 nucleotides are TGTGCCTCGGGCGGGGTTTTTCAAGAGACCCAGTACTTC. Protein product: CASGGVFQETQYF.

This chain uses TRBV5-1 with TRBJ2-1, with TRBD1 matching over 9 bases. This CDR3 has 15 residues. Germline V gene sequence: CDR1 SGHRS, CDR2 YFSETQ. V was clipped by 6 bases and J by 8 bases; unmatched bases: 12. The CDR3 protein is CASNNNRGPGDEQFF. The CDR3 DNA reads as TGCGCCAGCAATAATAACAGGGGGCCGGGGGATGAGCAGTTCTTC.

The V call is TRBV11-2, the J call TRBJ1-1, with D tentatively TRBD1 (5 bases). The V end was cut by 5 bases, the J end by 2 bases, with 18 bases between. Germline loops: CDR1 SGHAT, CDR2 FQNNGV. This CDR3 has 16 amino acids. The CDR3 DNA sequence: TGTGCCAGCAGCCCTGCGGCAGGGTGGGAAAACACTGAAGCTTTCTTT. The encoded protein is CASSPAAGWENTEAFF.

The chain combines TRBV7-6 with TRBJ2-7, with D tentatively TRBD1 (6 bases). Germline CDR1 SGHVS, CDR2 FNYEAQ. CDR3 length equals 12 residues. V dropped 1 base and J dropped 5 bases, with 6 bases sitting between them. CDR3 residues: CASSLGTDEQYF. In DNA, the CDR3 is TGTGCCAGCAGCTTAGGGACAGACGAGCAGTACTTC.